By its share, the clone carrying this T cell receptor (beta chain) is large. The data are from a study of tumor-infiltrating lymphocytes in localized non-small cell lung cancer. Libraries were prepared by immunoSEQ multiplex PCR; TCRdb keeps only in-frame clonotypes and omits some of them. The data contain under 3,000 clones, more than 55% of them singletons. CDR3 length: 13 residues. The germline V gene encodes CDR1 SGHNT and CDR2 YYREEE (reference sequence). V lost 4 bases and J lost 4; bases outside the gene matches: 4. Sequencing used uninvolved lung tissue not adjacent to the tumor. The clonotype comes from a human donor with non-small cell lung cancer. V is TRBV5-4 and J is TRBJ1-1, with 7 bases identical to TRBD1. CDR3 region: CASSEDRATEAFF. The CDR3 region has the DNA TGTGCCAGCAGCGAAGACAGGGCCACTGAAGCTTTCTTT.